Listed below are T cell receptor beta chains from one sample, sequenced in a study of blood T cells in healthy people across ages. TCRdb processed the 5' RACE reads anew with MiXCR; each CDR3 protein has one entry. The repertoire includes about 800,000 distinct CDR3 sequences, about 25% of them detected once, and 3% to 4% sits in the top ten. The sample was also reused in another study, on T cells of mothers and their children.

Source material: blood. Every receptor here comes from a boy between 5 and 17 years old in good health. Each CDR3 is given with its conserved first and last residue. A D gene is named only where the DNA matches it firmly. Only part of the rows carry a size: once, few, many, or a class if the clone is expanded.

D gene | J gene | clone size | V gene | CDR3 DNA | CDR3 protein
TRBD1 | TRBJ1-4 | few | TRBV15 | TGTGCCACCAGCAGAGAGGGACAGGGGAACGAAAAACTGTTTTTT | CATSREGQGNEKLFF
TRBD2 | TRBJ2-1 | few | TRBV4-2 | TGTGCCAGCAGCCAGGCCCGACTAGCGGGACTTACATACAATGAGCAGTTCTTC | CASSQARLAGLTYNEQFF
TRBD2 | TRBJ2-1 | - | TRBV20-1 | TGCAGTGATAGTAGCGGGGCCCCTAGCTCCTACAATGAGCAGTTCTTC | CSDSSGAPSSYNEQFF
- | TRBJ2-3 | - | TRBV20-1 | TGCAGTACTAGACGCGGCACGGATAGCACAGATACGCAGTATTTT | CSTRRGTDSTDTQYF
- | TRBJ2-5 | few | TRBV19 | TGTGCCAGTAGTACAAAGAGGGACCTCATAGGAGAGACCCAGTACTTC | CASSTKRDLIGETQYF
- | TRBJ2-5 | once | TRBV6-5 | TGTGCCAGCAGCAACGGACAGCTGAAGCAGTACTTC | CASSNGQLKQYF
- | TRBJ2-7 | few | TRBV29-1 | TGCAGCGTTAAGGCGGCAGGGAACGAGTACGAGCAGTACTTC | CSVKAAGNEYEQYF
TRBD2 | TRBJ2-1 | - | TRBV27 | TGTGCCAGCAGTTTATGGGTGGGGACTAGCGGGTGGAATGAGCAGTTCTTC | CASSLWVGTSGWNEQFF
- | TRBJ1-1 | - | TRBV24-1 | TGTGCCACCAGTGAGGGTATTGGGACTGAAGCTTTCTTT | CATSEGIGTEAFF
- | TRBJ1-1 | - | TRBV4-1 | TGCGCCAGCAGCCCCCAGGCAGGGTCTTGGGTAACTGAAGCTTTCTTT | CASSPQAGSWVTEAFF
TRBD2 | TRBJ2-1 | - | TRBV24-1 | TGTGCCACCAGTGATTTGGGAGCGGGGGGTCTCTCTGAGCAGTTCTTC | CATSDLGAGGLSEQFF
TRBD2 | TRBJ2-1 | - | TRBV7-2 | TGTGCCAGCAGCTTTGTGACTAGCGGGAGAAATGAGCAGTTCTTC | CASSFVTSGRNEQFF
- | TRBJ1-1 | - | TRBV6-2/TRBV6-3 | TGTGCCAGCAGGACGGGGTCTGAAGCTTTCTTT | CASRTGSEAFF
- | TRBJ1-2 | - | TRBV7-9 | TGTGCCAGCAGCCAGAGCCTCACAGGACGGCCCAACTATGGCTACACCTTC | CASSQSLTGRPNYGYTF
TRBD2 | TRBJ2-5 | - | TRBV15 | TGTGCCACCAGCTCCCCCCGCGGGGGAAGTCCGTGGGAGACCCAGTACTTC | CATSSPRGGSPWETQYF
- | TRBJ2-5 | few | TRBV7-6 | TGTGCCAGCAGCTCCATTCGGGGACCCCAGTACTTC | CASSSIRGPQYF
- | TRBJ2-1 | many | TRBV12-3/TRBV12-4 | TGTGCCAGCTCCGGAACCTACAATGAGCAGTTCTTC | CASSGTYNEQFF
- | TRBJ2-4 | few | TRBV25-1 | TGTGCCAGCCAAAACATTCAGTACTTC | CASQNIQYF
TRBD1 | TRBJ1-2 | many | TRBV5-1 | TGCGCCAGCAGCTTCACAGGGGACTATGGCTACACCTTC | CASSFTGDYGYTF
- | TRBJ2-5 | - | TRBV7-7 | TGTGCTAGCAGCTCCGGACGGACGGCTCAAGAGACCCAGTACTTC | CASSSGRTAQETQYF
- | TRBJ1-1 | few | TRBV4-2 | TGTGCCAGCAGCCAAGAACAGGGCCGCACTGAAGCTTTCTTT | CASSQEQGRTEAFF
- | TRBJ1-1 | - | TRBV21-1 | TGTGCCAGCAGCAAAGCGCAGGGGGGGACGGACACTGAAGCTTTCTTT | CASSKAQGGTDTEAFF
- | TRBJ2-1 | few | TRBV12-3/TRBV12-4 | TGTGCCAGCAGTTTAGAGGTTCTCACGGGGGAGCAGTTCTTC | CASSLEVLTGEQFF
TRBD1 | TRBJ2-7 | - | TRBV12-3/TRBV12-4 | TGTGCCAGCAGTTTGGAGGACAGGAAAGGCGCCGAGCAGTACTTC | CASSLEDRKGAEQYF
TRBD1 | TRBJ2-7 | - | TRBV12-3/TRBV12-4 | TGTGCCAGCAGTTTCCGGGACAGCCTACGCTACGAGCAGTACTTC | CASSFRDSLRYEQYF
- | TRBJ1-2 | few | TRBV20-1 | TGCAGTGCTAGTAGGGGTACTATCTATGGCTACACCTTC | CSASRGTIYGYTF
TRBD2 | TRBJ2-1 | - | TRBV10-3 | TGTGCCATCAGGGTCGGAGCGGGAGGGCCTATCAATGAGCAGTTCTTC | CAIRVGAGGPINEQFF
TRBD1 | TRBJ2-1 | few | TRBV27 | TGTGCCAGCAGTTTCCAGGGACAGGGGATGAATGAGCAGTTCTTC | CASSFQGQGMNEQFF
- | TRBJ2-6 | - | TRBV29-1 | TGCAGCGTTGAAGTTTGGTCCTCTGGGGCCAACGTCCTGACTTTC | CSVEVWSSGANVLTF
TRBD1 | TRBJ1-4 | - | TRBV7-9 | TGTGCCAGCAGCTTACGGACAGGGCCAACTAATGAAAAACTGTTTTTT | CASSLRTGPTNEKLFF
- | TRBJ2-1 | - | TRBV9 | TGTGCCAGCAGCGTAGAAGGGGATACACCCCCCAGTTTGCATGAGCAGTTCTTC | CASSVEGDTPPSLHEQFF
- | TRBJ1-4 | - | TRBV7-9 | TGTGCCAGCAGCTTTGCCTCAGGGGAGGAAAAACTGTTTTTT | CASSFASGEEKLFF
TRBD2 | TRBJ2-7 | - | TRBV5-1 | TGCGCCAGCAGCTTGCGCAGACTAGCGGGAGGGTATGATAAGATAGTCGGGGCCTACGAGCAGTACTTC | CASSLRRLAGGYDKIVGAYEQYF
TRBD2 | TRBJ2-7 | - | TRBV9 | TGTGCCGGCAGCGTAGCAGCAACTAGCGGGGGTTCCTACGAGCAGTACTTC | CAGSVAATSGGSYEQYF
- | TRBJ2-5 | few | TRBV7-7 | TGTGCTAGCAGCGCAGCCGGGGGGCGAGAGACCCAGTACTTC | CASSAAGGRETQYF
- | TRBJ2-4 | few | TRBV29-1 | TGCAGCGTTGAAGATATTCGGGTAGCCAAAAACATTCAGTACTTC | CSVEDIRVAKNIQYF
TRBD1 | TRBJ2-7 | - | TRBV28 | TGTGCCAGCAGTTTACGTCCCGGGACAGGGGGAGACGAGCAGTACTTC | CASSLRPGTGGDEQYF
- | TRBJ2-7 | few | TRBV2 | TGTGCCAGCAGCGAAGGACAGATAGGCTACGAGCAGTACTTC | CASSEGQIGYEQYF
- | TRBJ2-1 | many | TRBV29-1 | TGCAGCGTTGAACAGGGGAAAAATGAGCAGTTCTTC | CSVEQGKNEQFF
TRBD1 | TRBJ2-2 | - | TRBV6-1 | TGTGCCACTCGAAGGGACAGCACCGGGGAGCTGTTTTTT | CATRRDSTGELFF
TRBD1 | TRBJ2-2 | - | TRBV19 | TGTGCCAGTACCACAGGGGCCCCGTTCGCGAACACCGGGGAGCTGTTTTTT | CASTTGAPFANTGELFF
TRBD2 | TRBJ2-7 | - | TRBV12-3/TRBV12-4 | TGTGCCAGCAGTTTTTGGGGGACTAGCGCCTCTTCCTACGAGCAGTACTTC | CASSFWGTSASSYEQYF
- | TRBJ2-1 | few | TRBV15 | TGTGCCACCAGCGACCAGGGCCCAGGGGAGCAGTTCTTC | CATSDQGPGEQFF
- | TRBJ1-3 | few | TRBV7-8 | TGTGCCAGCAGCTTCGACCTCTCTGGAAACACCATATATTTT | CASSFDLSGNTIYF
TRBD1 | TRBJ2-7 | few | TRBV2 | TGTGCCAGCAGTCACCGGGACAGGGTCTACGAGCAGTACTTC | CASSHRDRVYEQYF
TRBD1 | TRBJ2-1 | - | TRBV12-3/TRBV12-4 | TGTGCCAGCAGTTCCACCGGGACAGGGGACTACAATGAGCAGTTCTTC | CASSSTGTGDYNEQFF
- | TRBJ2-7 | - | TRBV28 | TGTGCCAGCAGTTCCGGACAGCTAGCCTACGAGCAGTACTTC | CASSSGQLAYEQYF
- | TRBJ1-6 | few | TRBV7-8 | TGTGCCAGCAGAGGGGGTAACAATTCACCCCTCCACTTT | CASRGGNNSPLHF
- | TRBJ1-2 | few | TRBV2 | TGTGCCAGCAGTGAAGGAGGGAGAGGCTATGGCTACACCTTC | CASSEGGRGYGYTF
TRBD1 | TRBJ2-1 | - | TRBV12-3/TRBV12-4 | TGTGCCAGCAGCGCAATCGGACAGGGGGTCTACAATGAGCAGTTCTTC | CASSAIGQGVYNEQFF
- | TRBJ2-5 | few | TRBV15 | TGTGCCACCAGCATAAGAGGTGGGGGGCCAGAGACCCAGTACTTC | CATSIRGGGPETQYF
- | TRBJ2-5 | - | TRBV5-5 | TGTGCCAGCAGCTCCGGGGTGGCCCAAGAGACCCAGTACTTC | CASSSGVAQETQYF
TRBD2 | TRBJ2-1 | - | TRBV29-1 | TGCAGCGTTTCCCGCGGGAGCCACAATGAGCAGTTCTTC | CSVSRGSHNEQFF
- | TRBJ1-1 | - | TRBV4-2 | TGTGCCAGCAGCCAAAGAGGGAACACTGAAGCTTTCTTT | CASSQRGNTEAFF
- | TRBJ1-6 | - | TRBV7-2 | TGTGCCAGCAGCTCTGGGACTCTTAATTCACCCCTCCACTTT | CASSSGTLNSPLHF
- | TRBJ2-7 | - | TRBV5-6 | TGTGCCAGCAGCTCCCCTGGGACATCGGACGGGTACGAGCAGTACTTC | CASSSPGTSDGYEQYF
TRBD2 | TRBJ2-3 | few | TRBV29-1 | TGCGCCCTTGAAAGCTCTAGCGGGCCAAGCACAGATACGCAGTATTTT | CALESSSGPSTDTQYF
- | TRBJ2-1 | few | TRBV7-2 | TGTGCCAGCAGCGCACCGTATAATGAGCAGTTCTTC | CASSAPYNEQFF